The 2 T cell receptor beta chains below all came from one sample that was sequenced in a study of shared clonotypes between healthy human individuals. Sequencing used immunoSEQ multiplex PCR; TCRdb keeps in-frame clones, though not all of them. Here the sample spans roughly 1.5 million clones, about 98% being singletons. Sequencing used naive CD4+ T cells sorted from blood. Noted subset: CD45RA+ positively selected. The source of these receptors is a man aged 30 to 45 in good health.

V is TRBV4-2 and J is TRBJ2-2; D may be TRBD2 (5 bases). Trimming took 1 base from V and 0 from J, leaving 9 bases between them. There are 16 residues in the CDR3. In germline, CDR1 is LGHNA, CDR2 YNFKEQ. The CDR3 region is CASSQGGSANTGELFF. The CDR3, as DNA: TGTGCCAGCAGCCAAGGAGGGTCGGCGAACACCGGGGAGCTGTTTTTT.

The V call is TRBV28, the J call TRBJ2-7; a possible D gene is TRBD2 (6 bases). The CDR3 has 15 residues. The V gene lost 2 bases and the J gene lost 1 base, with 12 bases spanning the gap. In germline, CDR1 is MDHEN, CDR2 SYDVKM. The CDR3 DNA is TGTGCCAGCAGTTTAAGGTGGGCGGGGTCCTACGAGCAGTACTTC. It translates to CASSLRWAGSYEQYF.